These 10 T cell receptor beta chains were all obtained from the same sample, sequenced in a study of patients and donors after allogeneic stem cell transplantation. Via MiXCR, TCRdb re-called the RT-PCR reads, giving one row per CDR3 protein. The repertoire holds 37,000 or so distinct CDR3 sequences, with around a third as singletons. The sequenced material came from blood, either unsorted or a sorted T cell fraction (not recorded which). Every receptor here comes from a human donor who was either an allogeneic HSCT recipient or a stem cell or donor lymphocyte infusion donor (not recorded which). It is not recorded whose cells these are; they may come from a transplant donor.

The sample holds one count of this clonotype. The chain has TRBV4-3 and TRBJ2-1; 9 bases fit TRBD2. J was trimmed by 9 bases and V by 4 bases; bases with no gene match: 16. CDR3 length: 17 amino acids. Germline-derived CDR1 and CDR2 are LGHNA and YSLEER. CDR3 in DNA: TGCGCCAGCAGCCCGAACACCGGGACTAGCAGACGGGTTGAGCAGTTCTTC. This gives the protein CASSPNTGTSRRVEQFF.

The chain recombines TRBV9 with TRBJ2-3; perhaps TRBD2 as D (6 bases). Trimming removed 0 bases from V and 6 bases from J, with 11 bases in between. The germline V gene encodes CDR1 SGDLS and CDR2 YYNGEE. The CDR3 consists of 14 residues. The DNA of the CDR3 is TGTGCCAGCAGCGTAGAGGTCGGAGGGGATACGCAGTATTTT. Protein product: CASSVEVGGDTQYF.

This clonotype turned up a few times. The chain carries TRBV5-6 and TRBJ1-1, with 7 bases that match TRBD1. The CDR3 loop spans 17 amino acids. The germline V gene has CDR1 SGHDT and CDR2 YYEEEE. V lost 4 bases, J lost 2 bases, and 14 bases stayed unmatched. The CDR3 reads CASSVRTGRSSNTEAFF. DNA of the CDR3: TGTGCCAGCAGCGTACGGACAGGCCGGAGTAGTAACACTGAAGCTTTCTTT.

The chain has TRBV7-3 and TRBJ2-1; the D gene is possibly TRBD2 (5 bases). The CDR3 totals 15 residues. V gave up 3 bases and J gave up 6 bases, with 15 bases separating them. Germline V gene data show CDR1 as SGHTA and CDR2 as FQGTGA. Written as DNA, the CDR3 is TGTGCCAGCAGCTTGGGCGGGTCTACCTTCAATGAGCAGTTCTTC. Protein: CASSLGGSTFNEQFF.

Comment on this clonotype: The junction departs from the called germline gene at one end, perhaps through a read error. The V call is TRBV20-1, the J call TRBJ1-1, with D maybe TRBD1 (5 bases). The CDR3 is 11 amino acids. From germline, CDR1 is DFQATT and CDR2 SNEGSKA (reference sequence). The CDR3 nucleotides read TGCAGTGCTAGTACAGGCTATGAACCTTTCTTT. Translated, it gives CSASTGYEPFF.

The rearrangement uses TRBV20-1 and TRBJ2-1; 9 nucleotides line up with TRBD2. The CDR3 is made up of 15 amino acids. The V gene's germline CDR1 is DFQATT and CDR2 SNEGSKA (reference sequence). J gave up 1 base and V 5 bases, and 6 bases lay outside the gene matches. CDR3 loop: CSAGASGTSYNEQFF. The CDR3 DNA reads TGCAGTGCTGGAGCTAGCGGGACATCCTACAATGAGCAGTTCTTC.

The CDR3 DNA reads as TGTGCCATCAGTTCTAGCGCGGAGACCCAGTACTTC. Amino acid sequence: CAISSSAETQYF. V is TRBV10-3 and J is TRBJ2-5; TRBD2 might be the D (6 bases). Trimming removed 5 bases from V and 5 bases from J, with 9 bases in between. This CDR3 contains 12 residues. Per the germline V gene, CDR1 is ENHRY and CDR2 is SYGVKD.

The V gene is TRBV10-3, the J gene TRBJ2-1; the D gene could be TRBD1 or TRBD2 (8 bases each). The V end was cut by 2 bases, the J end by 6 bases, with 26 bases between. The CDR3 totals 19 residues. CDR1 ENHRY and CDR2 SYGVKD come from the germline V gene. DNA of the CDR3: TGTGCCATCAGTGAGACCTGGACAGGGTTCAGCGGGAGCGGCAATGAGCAGTTCTTC. Amino acid sequence: CAISETWTGFSGSGNEQFF.

The chain couples TRBV2 to TRBJ2-2; 9 bases are shared with TRBD1. The CDR3 loop spans 13 amino acids. Germline CDR1 SNHLY, CDR2 FYNNEI. V lost 7 bases, J lost 7 bases, and 4 bases stayed unmatched. The DNA of the CDR3 is TGTGCCAGCATTACGACAGGGGGCGGGGAGCTGTTTTTT. This codes for CASITTGGGELFF. The whole variable domain, filled in from reference TRBV2 and TRBJ2-2, reads EPEVTQTPSHQVTQMGQEVILRCVPISNHLYFYWYRQILGQKVEFLVSFYNNEISEKSEIFDDQFSVERPDGSNFTLKIRSTKLEDSAMYFCASITTGGGELFFGEGSRLTVL.

This clonotype was counted at least ten times. The V gene is TRBV28, the J gene TRBJ1-5; D remains ambiguous. The germline gives CDR1 MDHEN, CDR2 SYDVKM. The CDR3 is 14 residues long. The V and J ends lost 2 bases and 8 bases respectively, with 13 bases between them. DNA of the CDR3: TGTGCCAGCAGTTTAAGGTCTCCATGGGAGCCCCAGCATTTT. Its protein is CASSLRSPWEPQHF.